These 10 T cell receptor beta chains share one sample of origin, sequenced in a study of early T cells in non-severe SARS-CoV-2 infection. MiXCR was run by TCRdb on the 5' RACE reads, yielding one entry per CDR3 protein. Of approximately 22,000 distinct CDR3 sequences in the sample, 5% to 6% were seen once. The sample consisted of whole blood, taken at baseline. These receptors came from an adult who was a healthcare worker with PCR-confirmed SARS-CoV-2 infection or an uninfected control (not recorded which).

V usage is TRBV20-1 and J usage is TRBJ1-6, with 7 bases identical to TRBD1. CDR3 length equals 16 residues. Germline assignment: CDR1 DFQATT and CDR2 SNEGSKA (reference sequence). V lost 5 bases, J lost 7 bases, and 14 bases stayed unmatched. CDR3 sequence (DNA): TGCAGTGCTCCCGAACCGACAGGGCGGACAAATTCACCCCTCCACTTT. Amino acid sequence: CSAPEPTGRTNSPLHF.

This clonotype was seen a few times. This sequence joins TRBV7-2 and TRBJ2-7; 7 bases match TRBD1. The germline CDR1 and CDR2 sequences are SGHTA and FQGNSA. The CDR3 is made up of 15 amino acids. The trim removed 5 bases at V and 4 bases at J, leaving 11 bases unmatched. DNA for the CDR3: TGTGCCAGCAGCCTTCTACGGGACAGTCGTTACGAGCAGTACTTC. Translated: CASSLLRDSRYEQYF.

This clonotype has a count of ten or more. V gene TRBV29-1 combines with J gene TRBJ1-2; 7 bases agree with TRBD1. From germline, CDR1 is SQVTM and CDR2 ANQGSEA. The ends lost 2 bases at V and 4 bases at J; junction bases unmatched: 4. The CDR3 is 13 residues long. CDR3 bases: TGCAGCGTTGAAAGGGGGCAAGGCTATGGCTACACCTTC. It translates to CSVERGQGYGYTF.

The chain uses TRBV5-1 and TRBJ2-2; TRBD2 matches at 7 bases. Per the germline V gene, CDR1 is SGHRS and CDR2 is YFSETQ. The length of the CDR3 is 15 residues. V lost 0 bases, J lost 4 bases, and 3 bases stayed unmatched. The CDR3 sequence is CASSLAAGSTGELFF. The CDR3 DNA sequence: TGCGCCAGCAGCTTGGCAGCGGGGAGCACCGGGGAGCTGTTTTTT.

This clonotype counts as medium-sized (0.01 to 0.1%). V and J are TRBV2 and TRBJ2-3, with D perhaps TRBD2 (5 bases). The germline CDR1 and CDR2 sequences are SNHLY and FYNNEI. CDR3 length: 13 residues. V was cut by 2 bases and J by 4 bases, with 7 bases left in between. CDR3 protein: CASSEISADTQYF. As DNA, the CDR3 is TGTGCCAGCAGTGAAATTAGCGCAGATACGCAGTATTTT.

The chain recombines TRBV12-3 or TRBV12-4 with TRBJ2-7, with 11 bases lining up with TRBD1. J lost 3 bases, V lost 7 bases, and 5 bases had no gene match. The CDR3 covers 14 residues. CDR3 coding DNA: TGTGCCAGCATGGCCGGGACAGGGGGCTACGAGCAGTACTTC. Its translation is CASMAGTGGYEQYF.

In this sample, this clonotype turned up many times. V and J are TRBV11-3 and TRBJ2-2; the D gene is possibly TRBD1 (6 bases). Trimming left V 2 bases short and J 8 bases short, with 15 bases between. The CDR3 has 15 residues. The germline V gene has CDR1 SGHNT and CDR2 YENEEA. CDR3 residues: CASSLRGTHPGELFF. The CDR3 DNA reads TGTGCCAGCAGCTTAAGGGGGACACATCCTGGGGAGCTGTTTTTT. Full variable domain (missing parts from reference TRBV11-3 and TRBJ2-2): EAGVVQSPRYKIIEKKQPVAFWCNPISGHNTLYWYLQNLGQGPELLIRYENEEAVDDSQLPKDRFSAERLKGVDSTLKIQPAELGDSAVYLCASSLRGTHPGELFFGEGSRLTVL.

This clonotype came up a few times. J is TRBJ1-1 and V is TRBV6-2 or TRBV6-3, with D maybe TRBD1 (5 bases). Germline-derived CDR1 and CDR2 are MNHEY and SVGEGT. This CDR3 comprises 13 residues. V lost 8 bases to trimming and J lost 7 bases, with 17 bases between them. CDR3 in amino acids: CASGFWGSFEAFF. The CDR3 DNA reads TGTGCCAGCGGATTCTGGGGCAGTTTTGAAGCTTTCTTT.

This clonotype was observed at least ten times. The chain uses TRBV20-1 and TRBJ2-7; D remains ambiguous. V lost 0 bases and J 3 bases, leaving 15 bases between the germline ends. CDR1 is DFQATT and CDR2 is SNEGSKA in the germline V gene (reference sequence). This CDR3 has 15 residues. The CDR3 spells CSARDRLEPRYEQYF. The CDR3, as DNA: TGCAGTGCTAGAGATCGGCTAGAGCCTCGCTACGAGCAGTACTTC.

This clonotype was picked up a small number of times. This sequence joins TRBV25-1 and TRBJ1-4; D gene unclear. The V gene lost 2 bases and the J gene lost 7 bases, with 14 bases spanning the gap. CDR1 and CDR2 from the germline V gene are MGHDK and SYGVNS. The length of the CDR3 is 15 residues. The CDR3 DNA follows: TGTGCCAGCAGTGAACACACCCCAGGCGGTGAAAAACTGTTTTTT. Encoded protein: CASSEHTPGGEKLFF.